Reported below is one T cell receptor beta chain. This sample stems from a study of T cell changes during pregnancy in multiple sclerosis. This CDR3 is 14 amino acids long. From germline, CDR1 is ENHRY and CDR2 SYGVKD. V lost 6 bases to trimming and J lost 0 bases; unmatched junction nucleotides: 1. Sequenced by immunoSEQ multiplex PCR; TCRdb stores in-frame clones only, minus some. The data contain about 86,000 clones, approximately 90% of them singletons. V usage is TRBV10-3 and J usage is TRBJ2-2; TRBD2 aligns across 7 bases. The sequence was obtained from a female donor in good health, enrolled as a control in a pregnancy study. Specimen: peripheral blood, collected in the first trimester of pregnancy. In nucleotides, the CDR3 is TGTGCCATCAGGAGCGGGGCGAACACCGGGGAGCTGTTTTTT. Translated: CAIRSGANTGELFF.